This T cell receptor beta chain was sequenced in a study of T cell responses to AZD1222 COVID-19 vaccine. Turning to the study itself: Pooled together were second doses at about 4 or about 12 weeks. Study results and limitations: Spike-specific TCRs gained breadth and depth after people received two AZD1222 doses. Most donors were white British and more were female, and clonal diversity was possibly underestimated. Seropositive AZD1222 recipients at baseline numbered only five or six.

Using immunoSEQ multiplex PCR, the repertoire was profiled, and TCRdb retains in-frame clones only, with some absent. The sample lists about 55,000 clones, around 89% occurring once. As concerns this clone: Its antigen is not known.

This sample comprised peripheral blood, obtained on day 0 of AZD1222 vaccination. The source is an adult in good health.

The CDR3 region has the DNA TGTGCCAGCAGTTTAGCAGCAGCAGGGACCTACAATGAGCAGTTCTTC. It codes for CASSLAAAGTYNEQFF. The chain links TRBV28 to TRBJ2-1; D is possibly TRBD1 (5 bases). Germline loops: CDR1 MDHEN, CDR2 SYDVKM. V was clipped by 2 bases and J by 2 bases, with 13 bases between them. The CDR3 has 16 amino acids.